The entry that follows covers one T cell receptor (beta chain) sequence. Its antigen is not identified. In the PCR, 60 Vbeta and 13 Jbeta primers were used. Sequenced by immunoSEQ multiplex PCR; TCRdb stores in-frame clones only, minus some. The sample yields some 110,000 clones, approximately 80% seen once. The data originate from a study of cytomegalovirus exposure and HLA in healthy donors. Study-level information: An earlier analysis found 110 million or so unique TCR beta sequences from about 190 million T cells.

Trimming cost V 5 bases and J 3 bases; bases outside gene matches: 6. The CDR3 extends over 13 amino acids. Germline lookup yields CDR1 SQVTM and CDR2 ANQGSEA. General study results and limits: HLA-A and HLA-B allele assignments for most subjects were reportedly predicted accurately using TCR beta sequences. Sequencing depth across donors, presence/absence analyses assumed, was roughly uniform.

This receptor was taken from a man between 50 and 59 years old in good health and CMV-seropositive. Sequencing was done on a sample of PBMCs. The V gene is TRBV29-1, the J gene TRBJ1-1; the match to TRBD1 covers 7 bases. The CDR3 is CSVKGAGDTEAFF. The CDR3 coding sequence is TGCAGCGTTAAGGGGGCTGGGGACACTGAAGCTTTCTTT.